This T cell receptor (beta chain) was documented in a study of T-cell memory formation after mild COVID-19. TCRdb reprocessed the 5' RACE reads via MiXCR and lists one record per CDR3 protein. The sample consists of 300,000 or so distinct CDR3 sequences, roughly 15% of them appearing once. A note on this clonotype: The target antigen is unknown.

This CDR3 is built from 16 residues. The V gene end was trimmed by 4 bases and the J gene end by 9 bases; junction bases not matched to a gene: 12. In germline, CDR1 is SGHTA, CDR2 FQGNSA. General observations from the study: Among contracting clones, CD4+ were mainly CM/EM and CD8+ enriched in EMRA.

The V and J genes are TRBV7-2 and TRBJ2-1; 10 bases map to TRBD2. This clonotype was obtained from a man aged 18 to 35 who had mild COVID-19 (a few samples of this study predate the infection). Cell type and time point are not known. Specimen: PBMCs or a T cell subset sorted from them (not recorded which). CDR3 in DNA: TGTGCCAGCAGCTCTATGCCCAGCGGGGGGGCGGGTGAGCAGTTCTTC. Its translation is CASSSMPSGGAGEQFF.